These 18 T cell receptor beta chains share one sample of origin, sequenced in a study of blood T cell repertoires in COVID-19. Method: immunoSEQ multiplex PCR; TCRdb's copy keeps in-frame clones and lacks some. Of hundreds of thousands of clones listed, approximately 91% are singletons. Sequenced input: PBMCs or T cells enriched from blood (not recorded which). These receptor sequences come from a young woman who had been exposed to COVID-19.

The rearrangement links TRBV10-1 to TRBJ2-1; D is unresolved. Between the trimmed V and J ends, which lost 2 bases and 0 bases, there was a span of 8 bases. Looked up from germline, CDR1 is WNHNN and CDR2 is SYGVQD (reference sequence). This CDR3 has 15 amino acids. CDR3 nucleotides: TGCGCCAGCAGTGAGCCGTCGTCCTCCTACAATGAGCAGTTCTTC. Encoded protein: CASSEPSSSYNEQFF.

In this sample, this clone turned up a few times. The chain carries TRBV5-5 and TRBJ2-3; D is possibly TRBD2 (5 bases). The length of the CDR3 is 13 residues. In germline, CDR1 is SGHKS, CDR2 YYEKEE (reference sequence). Trimming took off 6 bases at V and 0 bases at J, with 8 bases between the two ends. CDR3 sequence: CASIRTSTDTQYF. DNA of the CDR3: TGTGCCAGCATCAGGACTAGCACAGATACGCAGTATTTT.

The chain has TRBV27 and TRBJ2-7; 9 bases are a match to TRBD2. Germline V gene data show CDR1 as MNHEY and CDR2 as SMNVEV (reference sequence). J gave up 0 bases and V 5 bases, and 5 bases lay outside the gene matches. The CDR3 is 15 amino acids. For the CDR3, the DNA is TGTGCCAGCAGTCCGCTAGCGGGACCCTCCTACGAGCAGTACTTC. Its protein product is CASSPLAGPSYEQYF.

The V and J genes are TRBV7-9 and TRBJ2-3; the match to TRBD2 covers 9 bases. Per the germline V gene, CDR1 is SEHNR and CDR2 is FQNEAQ (reference sequence). V trimming: 1 base; J trimming: 6 bases; junction bases outside the gene matches: 2. The CDR3 loop spans 14 amino acids. The CDR3 spells CASSLGAGGDTQYF. In nucleotides, the CDR3 is TGTGCCAGCAGCTTAGGAGCGGGGGGTGATACGCAGTATTTT.

The rearrangement joins TRBV12-3 or TRBV12-4 to TRBJ1-1; TRBD1 is a possible D gene (6 bases). This CDR3 has 13 residues. V was trimmed by 0 bases and J by 10 bases, leaving 12 bases between them. Written as DNA, the CDR3 is TGTGCCAGCAGTTTAGCGAACAGGGTAACAGCTTTCTTT. Translating gives CASSLANRVTAFF.

This clone came up once. The chain joins TRBV4-2 to TRBJ2-1; 10 bases map to TRBD1. From germline, CDR1 is LGHNA and CDR2 YNFKEQ. The V gene end was trimmed by 0 bases and the J gene end by 6 bases; junction bases not matched to a gene: 2. The CDR3 has 15 amino acids. The CDR3 is CASSQEGQGPNEQFF. In DNA, the CDR3 is TGTGCCAGCAGCCAAGAGGGACAGGGGCCCAATGAGCAGTTCTTC.

In DNA, the CDR3 is TGCGCCAGCAGCCTTCCCCGGAGCCTTGGAAACACCATATATTTT. Translated, it gives CASSLPRSLGNTIYF. The V call is TRBV4-1, the J call TRBJ1-3; D not certain. The germline V and J ends were trimmed by 4 bases and 3 bases, with 13 bases remaining between them. This CDR3 has 15 amino acids. Germline V gives CDR1 MGHRA, CDR2 YSYEKL.

V and J are TRBV11-2 and TRBJ1-2; TRBD1 might be the D (6 bases). The CDR3 is made up of 14 amino acids. Germline V gene sequence: CDR1 SGHAT, CDR2 FQNNGV. Trimming shortened V by 2 bases and J by 8 bases, and 15 bases separated the two germline ends. DNA for the CDR3: TGTGCCAGCAGCTTAACAGGGAGAGCGGAAGGCTACACCTTC. Its translation is CASSLTGRAEGYTF.

The chain joins TRBV4-2 to TRBJ1-1; 8 nucleotides match TRBD1. Germline values: CDR1 LGHNA, CDR2 YNFKEQ. J lost 3 bases, V lost 0 bases, and 9 bases had no gene match. This CDR3 is built from 17 residues. The CDR3 nucleotides read TGTGCCAGCAGCCAAGACGGTTTCAGGGGGCTGGACACTGAAGCTTTCTTT. Its translation is CASSQDGFRGLDTEAFF.

This clone was seen just once. V and J are TRBV7-2 and TRBJ2-5; 9 bases fit TRBD2. The CDR3 is 16 residues long. The trim removed 1 base at V and 5 bases at J, leaving 8 bases unmatched. Germline-derived CDR1 and CDR2 are SGHTA and FQGNSA. The CDR3 here is CASSLVPVLAGETQYF. The CDR3, as DNA: TGTGCCAGCAGCTTAGTCCCCGTTCTAGCGGGGGAGACCCAGTACTTC. The full variable domain, its missing parts supplied by reference TRBV7-2 and TRBJ2-5, is GAGVSQSPSNKVTEKGKDVELRCDPISGHTALYWYRQSLGQGLEFLIYFQGNSAPDKSGLPSDRFSAERTGGSVSTLTIQRTQQEDSAVYLCASSLVPVLAGETQYFGPGTRLLVL.

The rearrangement joins TRBV3-1 (or the pseudogene TRBV3-2) to TRBJ2-5; D unclear. Germline lookup yields CDR1 LGHDT and CDR2 YNNKEL (reference sequence). Trimming pared 0 bases from V and 3 bases from J, leaving 11 bases between. The CDR3 extends over 15 amino acids. The CDR3 DNA sequence: TGTGCCAGCAGCCAAGAAGTGGGCCGAGAAGAGACCCAGTACTTC. Residues: CASSQEVGREETQYF.

The genes are TRBV7-2 and TRBJ2-7, with TRBD2 identical over 9 bases. The J segment lost 2 bases and the V segment lost 2 bases, leaving 10 bases of the junction unmatched. CDR1 and CDR2 from the germline V gene are SGHTA and FQGNSA. The CDR3 has 17 amino acids. This CDR3 is CASSLPIAGETAYEQYF. CDR3 DNA sequence: TGTGCCAGCAGCTTACCAATAGCGGGGGAAACCGCCTACGAGCAGTACTTC.

This chain links TRBV11-2 with TRBJ2-7; 8 nucleotides line up with TRBD1. In germline, CDR1 is SGHAT, CDR2 FQNNGV. Trimming took 5 bases from V and 3 from J; bases not matched to a gene: 3. CDR3 length equals 13 residues. CDR3 loop: CASSQGQVYEQYF. CDR3 nucleotide sequence: TGTGCCAGCAGCCAGGGACAGGTCTACGAGCAGTACTTC.

The chain employs TRBV27 and TRBJ2-7; 9 bases match TRBD1. With V trimmed by 0 bases and J by 2 bases, 2 bases remained unmatched. The germline V gene has CDR1 MNHEY and CDR2 SMNVEV (reference sequence). CDR3 length: 15 amino acids. CDR3 amino acids: CASSLSGQGTYEQYF. The CDR3 DNA follows: TGTGCCAGCAGTTTATCCGGACAGGGGACCTACGAGCAGTACTTC.

On this clone: This same CDR3 is encoded by further DNA sequences in the sample. This chain's CDR3 is CASSPRDSSYEQYF. For the CDR3, the DNA is TGTGCCAGCAGCCCGAGGGACAGCTCCTACGAGCAGTACTTC. V usage is TRBV11-3 and J usage is TRBJ2-7, with TRBD1 identical over 7 bases. The CDR3 totals 14 residues. The V segment lost 5 bases and the J segment 0 bases; nucleotides outside the gene matches: 4. Germline V gives CDR1 SGHNT, CDR2 YENEEA.

This chain joins TRBV6-5 and TRBJ1-6; D perhaps matches TRBD1 (6 bases). V was shortened by 2 bases and J by 11 bases, with 13 bases between the two germline ends. The CDR3 is 14 amino acids. CDR1 and CDR2 from the germline V gene are MNHEY and SVGAGI. The CDR3 DNA reads as TGTGCCAGCAGTTACGAGAGAGACAGGACACCCCTCCACTTT. Translation gives CASSYERDRTPLHF.

This clone has just a few counts. The V gene is TRBV2, the J gene TRBJ2-1, with 7 bases matching TRBD1. Trimming removed 5 bases from V and 8 bases from J; junction bases left unmatched: 15. Germline lookup yields CDR1 SNHLY and CDR2 FYNNEI. The CDR3 length is 16 residues. The CDR3 sequence is CASSPRRDSGRDEQFF. CDR3 nucleotide sequence: TGTGCCAGCAGTCCTCGTCGGGACAGTGGGCGCGATGAGCAGTTCTTC. The full variable domain, rest sourced from reference TRBV2 and TRBJ2-1, is EPEVTQTPSHQVTQMGQEVILRCVPISNHLYFYWYRQILGQKVEFLVSFYNNEISEKSEIFDDQFSVERPDGSNFTLKIRSTKLEDSAMYFCASSPRRDSGRDEQFFGPGTRLTVL.

The chain is built from TRBV3-1 (or the pseudogene TRBV3-2) and TRBJ2-1, with D tentatively TRBD2 (6 bases). Germline loops: CDR1 LGHDT, CDR2 YNNKEL (reference sequence). V was clipped by 0 bases and J by 8 bases, with 14 bases between them. The CDR3 is 15 amino acids. The CDR3 region has the DNA TGTGCCAGCAGCCAAGATCCCGGGAGTCTCTATGAGCAGTTCTTC. This translates into CASSQDPGSLYEQFF.